This T cell receptor beta chain appears in the sequencing data of a study of blood T cell repertoires in COVID-19. Only in-frame clones appear in the TCRdb table, and some are missing; sequencing was by immunoSEQ multiplex PCR. Of about 280,000 clones detected, roughly 80% appear once; the ten largest clones hold about 5%. Across about two dozen US areas, participants ranged in age from about 18 to 90 years. The study assigned cohorts using participant-reported clinical history. Up to 2 weeks before entering the study, exposed participants had met a COVID-19 case. This CDR3 contains 14 residues. V lost 0 bases, J lost 7 bases, and 10 bases lay in between. CDR1 LGHDT and CDR2 YNNKEL come from the germline V gene (reference sequence).

Material: PBMCs or T cells enriched from blood (not recorded which). The chain is built from TRBV3-1 (or the pseudogene TRBV3-2) and TRBJ1-5; D is perhaps TRBD1 (6 bases). This TCR derives from a man aged 40-50 years who had been exposed to COVID-19. CDR3 region: CASSQEGGGQPQHF. In nucleotides, the CDR3 is TGTGCCAGCAGCCAAGAAGGGGGAGGGCAGCCCCAGCATTTT.